The 28 T cell receptor beta chains below were found in one sample sequenced in a study of cytomegalovirus exposure and HLA in healthy donors. It was with 60 Vbeta and 13 Jbeta primers that the PCR ran. This table comes from immunoSEQ multiplex PCR, and its TCRdb copy is limited to in-frame clones, with some not included. Of approximately 180,000 clones listed, 85% to 90% are singletons. Material for sequencing was PBMCs. The origin of the receptors is a woman between 18 and 29 years old in good health and CMV-seronegative.

A note on this clone: Compared with germline, one end of the junction differs, possibly owing to a read error. This chain connects TRBV6-5 to TRBJ1-2, with 7 positions matching TRBD1. Germline V lookup: CDR1 MNHEY, CDR2 SVGAGI. The CDR3 sequence is 13 residues long. CDR3 sequence: CAGSYRGGYGYTF. Written as DNA, the CDR3 is TGTGCCGGCAGTTACAGGGGCGGCTATGGCTACACCTTC.

This chain links TRBV7-2 with TRBJ2-1, with 13 bases fitting TRBD2. The CDR3 consists of 15 residues. The V gene end was trimmed by 10 bases and the J gene end by 2 bases; junction bases not matched to a gene: 5. Germline V gene sequence: CDR1 SGHTA, CDR2 FQGNSA. The CDR3 sequence is CATRLAGGTYNEQFF. The CDR3 DNA reads as TGTGCCACCAGACTAGCGGGGGGAACCTACAATGAGCAGTTCTTC.

V gene TRBV7-9 combines with J gene TRBJ1-5, with a possible D match to TRBD1 (5 bases). CDR1 is SEHNR, CDR2 FQNEAQ, per germline (reference sequence). The CDR3 extends over 15 amino acids. Between the trimmed V and J ends, which lost 1 base and 5 bases, there was a span of 12 bases. The CDR3, as DNA: TGTGCCAGCAGCTTAGGGGCAGGGCCCGATCAGCCCCAGCATTTT. The encoded protein is CASSLGAGPDQPQHF.

The chain joins TRBV10-3 to TRBJ1-2, with D possibly TRBD1 on 6 matching bases. Germline assignment: CDR1 ENHRY and CDR2 SYGVKD. The CDR3 has 14 amino acids. V lost 10 bases, J lost 8 bases, and 23 bases lay in between. CDR3 residues: CATLPGRGAEGYTF. In DNA form, the CDR3 reads TGTGCCACCCTTCCTGGGAGGGGGGCAGAAGGCTACACCTTC.

This chain connects TRBV23-1 to TRBJ1-2, with a tentative D call TRBD1 (6 bases). TRBV23-1 is flagged as an ORF with uncertain function. The ends were cut back, 2 bases at V and 3 bases at J, with 13 bases in the middle. There are 15 residues in the CDR3. The CDR3 DNA reads as TGCGCCAGCAGTCAAAAACAAAACAGGGACTATGGCTACACCTTC. This sequence encodes CASSQKQNRDYGYTF.

This sequence joins TRBV9 and TRBJ2-3; possibly TRBD2 for D (6 bases). The CDR3 has 13 amino acids. CDR1 SGDLS and CDR2 YYNGEE come from the germline V gene. The V end was cut by 4 bases, the J end by 6 bases, with 12 bases between. The CDR3 coding sequence is TGTGCCAGCAGCTTAGCGGAGGGGGATACGCAGTATTTT. It translates to CASSLAEGDTQYF.

The chain has TRBV29-1 and TRBJ2-5; tentative D call: TRBD2 (6 bases). The CDR3 spans 11 residues. In germline, CDR1 is SQVTM, CDR2 ANQGSEA. Trimming pared 3 bases from V and 9 bases from J, leaving 11 bases between. CDR3 region: CSVDRGVAQYF. In nucleotides, the CDR3 is TGCAGCGTTGACCGCGGGGTGGCCCAGTACTTC.

V and J are TRBV5-1 and TRBJ2-2; D is unresolved. Germline CDR1 reads SGHRS; CDR2 reads YFSETQ. Trimming stripped 3 bases from V and 1 base from J, with 4 bases between. The CDR3 is 13 amino acids. This CDR3 is CASSSQNTGELFF. The CDR3 DNA sequence: TGCGCCAGCAGCTCCCAGAACACCGGGGAGCTGTTTTTT.

The rearrangement joins TRBV9 to TRBJ2-3; possibly TRBD1 for D (6 bases). Trimming took off 4 bases at V and 3 bases at J, with 18 bases between the two ends. The CDR3 length is 16 residues. Germline V gives CDR1 SGDLS, CDR2 YYNGEE. The CDR3 nucleotides are TGTGCCAGCAGCAAGGTCCGTACAGGGACAACAGATACGCAGTATTTT. Translating it yields CASSKVRTGTTDTQYF.

The chain employs TRBV5-1 and TRBJ2-5, with 8 bases lining up with TRBD1. Germline V CDR1 and CDR2: SGHRS, YFSETQ. The junction had 4 bases not matched to a gene; V was cut back by 1 base and J by 5 bases. The CDR3 is 14 amino acids. The DNA of the CDR3 is TGCGCCAGCAGCTTGCAGGGGGCTCTCGAGACCCAGTACTTC. This gives the protein CASSLQGALETQYF.

The count of this clone is one. The rearrangement uses TRBV5-1 and TRBJ2-1, with 10 bases that match TRBD1. This CDR3 is 16 amino acids long. Germline CDR1 SGHRS, CDR2 YFSETQ. Losses at the gene ends were 4 bases for V and 4 bases for J; bases not matched to a gene: 8. CDR3 sequence (DNA): TGCGCCAGCAGCCACCTCGACAGGGGGCCTTACAATGAGCAGTTCTTC. Translated, it gives CASSHLDRGPYNEQFF.

The count of this clone is one. This chain joins TRBV27 and TRBJ2-7; possibly TRBD1 for D (6 bases). CDR1 and CDR2 from the germline V gene are MNHEY and SMNVEV (reference sequence). CDR3 length equals 15 residues. Trimming left V 5 bases short and J 0 bases short, with 14 bases between. CDR3 amino acids: CASSPSGHSSYEQYF. CDR3 nucleotide sequence: TGTGCCAGCAGTCCATCGGGACACAGCTCCTACGAGCAGTACTTC.

This clone was recorded only once. The chain joins TRBV2 to TRBJ1-6; 7 bases are shared with TRBD1. J was trimmed by 0 bases and V by 7 bases; bases with no gene match: 9. The CDR3 loop spans 17 amino acids. Germline V gene sequence: CDR1 SNHLY, CDR2 FYNNEI. Here the CDR3 DNA reads TGTGCCAGCAAAAGGGGGCAGGGAAGCTCCTATAATTCACCCCTCCACTTT. Its translation: CASKRGQGSSYNSPLHF.

V usage is TRBV19 and J usage is TRBJ2-5, with TRBD2 identical over 10 bases. This CDR3 comprises 15 residues. Germline V gene lookup returns CDR1 LNHDA and CDR2 SQIVND (reference sequence). V lost 4 bases to trimming and J lost 11 bases; unmatched junction nucleotides: 13. The CDR3 DNA follows: TGTGCCAGTAGTACCAGAGCGGGAGGGCCGGAGGAGCAGTACTTC. It is translated as CASSTRAGGPEEQYF.

Worth noting for this clone: This CDR3 is also generated by other DNA sequences in the sample. The chain has TRBV5-6 and TRBJ2-7; TRBD2 agrees at 13 bases. This CDR3 spans 14 amino acids. Germline values: CDR1 SGHDT, CDR2 YYEEEE. V lost 5 bases to trimming and J lost 5 bases; unmatched junction nucleotides: 4. The CDR3 region is CASRPGLAGNEQYF. The CDR3 DNA reads as TGTGCCAGCAGACCGGGACTAGCGGGAAACGAGCAGTACTTC.

This clone was detected a few times. The V call is TRBV6-5, the J call TRBJ1-1, with 8 nucleotides matching TRBD1. V was clipped by 2 bases and J by 1 base; unmatched bases: 0. CDR3 length equals 14 residues. The germline CDR1 and CDR2 sequences are MNHEY and SVGAGI. CDR3 protein: CASSYTGGNTEAFF. The DNA for the CDR3 is TGTGCCAGCAGTTACACAGGGGGGAACACTGAAGCTTTCTTT.

The chain carries TRBV13 and TRBJ2-1, with D uncertain. This CDR3 region has 14 residues. Germline V gene data show CDR1 as PRHDT and CDR2 as FYEKMQ (reference sequence). The V and J ends lost 0 bases and 4 bases respectively, with 7 bases between them. The CDR3 protein is CASSLGGDYNEQFF. The CDR3 DNA sequence: TGTGCCAGCAGCTTAGGGGGCGATTACAATGAGCAGTTCTTC.

The gene calls are TRBV28 and TRBJ2-7, with D perhaps matching TRBD2 (5 bases). The V end lost 5 bases, the J end lost 6 bases, and 17 bases lay between the germline ends. The CDR3 has 14 residues. Germline V gene lookup returns CDR1 MDHEN and CDR2 SYDVKM. This CDR3 reads CASSLPGEPVEQYF. CDR3 in DNA: TGTGCCAGCAGTCTCCCCGGGGAACCGGTCGAGCAGTACTTC.

The rearrangement links TRBV27 to TRBJ2-3; 7 nucleotides align to TRBD2. CDR1 is MNHEY and CDR2 is SMNVEV in the germline V gene (reference sequence). The CDR3 has 17 amino acids. J was trimmed by 3 bases and V by 8 bases; bases with no gene match: 17. CDR3 coding DNA: TGTGCCAGCGCCATACTCCAGGGCGGGAGACGGACAGATACGCAGTATTTT. As protein: CASAILQGGRRTDTQYF.

The V and J genes are TRBV29-1 and TRBJ1-1; possibly TRBD1 for D (5 bases). The ends were cut back, 2 bases at V and 1 base at J, with 8 bases in the middle. CDR1 and CDR2 from the germline V gene are SQVTM and ANQGSEA. This CDR3 has 13 residues. CDR3 sequence: CSVERRGNTEAFF. As DNA, the CDR3 is TGCAGCGTTGAAAGAAGGGGGAACACTGAAGCTTTCTTT.

Comment on this clone: The germline gene is not matched at one end of the junction; a read error may be the cause. This chain joins TRBV7-7 and TRBJ2-5; the match to TRBD2 covers 11 bases. This CDR3 spans 14 amino acids. Germline-derived CDR1 and CDR2 are SSHAT and FNYEAQ (reference sequence). In nucleotides, the CDR3 is TGTGCTAGCAGCCCGGGGACTAGCGGAGAGACCCAGTACTTC. Its protein product is CASSPGTSGETQYF.

V is TRBV15 and J is TRBJ2-7; the match to TRBD1 covers 7 bases. The germline CDR1 and CDR2 sequences are LNHNV and YYDKDF (reference sequence). The V and J ends lost 0 bases and 0 bases, in that order; junction bases with no gene match: 2. This CDR3 region has 15 residues. CDR3 region: CATSRDTGASYEQYF. CDR3 sequence (DNA): TGTGCCACCAGCAGAGATACAGGGGCCTCCTACGAGCAGTACTTC.

This clone was seen only once. The rearrangement joins TRBV6-1 to TRBJ1-5, with a tentative D call TRBD1 (6 bases). The germline gives CDR1 MNHNS, CDR2 SASEGT. CDR3 length equals 13 residues. With 8 bases removed from V and 0 bases from J, the gap between germline ends came to 8 bases. In DNA form, the CDR3 reads TGTGCCAGCGGACAGCATAGCAATCAGCCCCAGCATTTT. Translated: CASGQHSNQPQHF.

V is TRBV7-9 and J is TRBJ2-1; possibly TRBD2 for D (5 bases). Trimming stripped 10 bases from V and 6 bases from J, with 13 bases between. From germline, CDR1 is SEHNR and CDR2 FQNEAQ (reference sequence). The CDR3 contains 12 residues. CDR3 amino acids: CATLGVSNEQFF. CDR3 coding DNA: TGTGCCACCCTCGGGGTCTCCAATGAGCAGTTCTTC.

V gene TRBV7-9 combines with J gene TRBJ1-1; 9 bases agree with TRBD1. The CDR3 runs 13 residues. V lost 11 bases and J lost 5; bases outside the gene matches: 9. Germline assignment: CDR1 SEHNR and CDR2 FQNEAQ (reference sequence). CDR3 region: CAGHRGQGTEAFF. In DNA, the CDR3 is TGTGCCGGACACAGGGGGCAGGGGACTGAAGCTTTCTTT.

The chain uses TRBV5-1 and TRBJ2-1; D is perhaps TRBD1 (7 bases). The V and J ends lost 4 bases and 5 bases respectively, with 13 bases between them. Germline-derived CDR1 and CDR2 are SGHRS and YFSETQ. This CDR3 contains 14 residues. The CDR3 coding sequence is TGCGCCAGCAGCCCGGGGGACAGCAACAATGAGCAGTTCTTC. It yields the protein CASSPGDSNNEQFF.

The V gene is TRBV27, the J gene TRBJ1-3; D uncertain. This CDR3 has 14 amino acids. Germline CDR1 is MNHEY and CDR2 is SMNVEV (reference sequence). The V and J ends lost 11 bases and 0 bases respectively, with 14 bases between them. For the CDR3, the DNA is TGTGCCTTACCCAACACGCACTCTGGAAACACCATATATTTT. As protein: CALPNTHSGNTIYF.

This clone occurred once. The chain is built from TRBV2 and TRBJ1-2, with D maybe TRBD1 (5 bases). Germline lookup yields CDR1 SNHLY and CDR2 FYNNEI. The CDR3 totals 14 residues. V dropped 0 bases and J dropped 10 bases, with 15 bases sitting between them. The CDR3, as DNA: TGTGCCAGCAGTGAAGCGCGGGAGGGGCTAGACTACACCTTC. It yields the protein CASSEAREGLDYTF.